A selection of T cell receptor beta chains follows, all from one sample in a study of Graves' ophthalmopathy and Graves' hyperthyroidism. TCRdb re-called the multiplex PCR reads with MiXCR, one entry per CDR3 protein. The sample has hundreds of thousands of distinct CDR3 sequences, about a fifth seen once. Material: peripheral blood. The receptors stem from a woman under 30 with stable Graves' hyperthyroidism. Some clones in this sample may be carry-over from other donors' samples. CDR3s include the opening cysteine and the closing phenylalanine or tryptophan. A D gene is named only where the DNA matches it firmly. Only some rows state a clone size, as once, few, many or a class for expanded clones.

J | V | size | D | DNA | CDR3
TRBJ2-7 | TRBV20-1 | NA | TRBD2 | TGCAGTGCTTTTAGCGGGGCACTTCACTACGAGCAGTACTTC | CSAFSGALHYEQYF
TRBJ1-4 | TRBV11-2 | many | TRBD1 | TGTGCCAGCAGCCATGGGACAGAGTGGTTAGAAAAACTGTTTTTT | CASSHGTEWLEKLFF
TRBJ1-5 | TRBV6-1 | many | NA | TGTGCCAGCAAACGGGGTAGCAATCAGCCCCAGCATTTT | CASKRGSNQPQHF
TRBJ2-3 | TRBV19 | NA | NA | TGTGCCAGTAGTATATCAGGCGGGGGCACAGATACGCAGTATTTT | CASSISGGGTDTQYF
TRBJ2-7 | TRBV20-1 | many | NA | TGCAGTGCTAGCTGGGACCACGAGCAGTACTTC | CSASWDHEQYF
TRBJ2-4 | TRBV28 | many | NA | TGTGCCAGCAGCCGAATACAGGGCCCCCAAAACATTCAGTACTTC | CASSRIQGPQNIQYF
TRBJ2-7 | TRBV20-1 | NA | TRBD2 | TGCAGTGCCCCTCCAGGGCGGGAGAGGATCGAGCAGTACTTC | CSAPPGRERIEQYF
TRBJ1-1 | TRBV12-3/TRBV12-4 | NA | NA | TGTGCCAGCAGTTTAAACAGTCAGAACACTGAAGCTTTCTTT | CASSLNSQNTEAFF
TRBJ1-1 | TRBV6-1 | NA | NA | TGTGCCAGCAGCGGACGGATGGGGGGGGAGGTTGAAGCTTTCTTT | CASSGRMGGEVEAFF
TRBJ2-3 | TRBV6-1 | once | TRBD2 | TGTGCCAGCAGCGCACTAGCGGGGGAGGTAGATACGCAGTATTTT | CASSALAGEVDTQYF
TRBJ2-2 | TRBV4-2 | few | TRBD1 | TGTGCCAGCAGCCAAGTTGGCTTCGACAGGGGAGTATCCGGGGAGCTGTTTTTT | CASSQVGFDRGVSGELFF
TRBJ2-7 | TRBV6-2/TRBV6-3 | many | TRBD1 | TGTGCCAGCAGGCAGGGGACAGGGGTGTTTTACGAGCAGTACTTC | CASRQGTGVFYEQYF
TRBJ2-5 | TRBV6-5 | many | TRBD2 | TGTGCCAGCAGTTACCCCCAGGGGGTGCGGGGGGGGGAGACCCAGTACTTC | CASSYPQGVRGGETQYF
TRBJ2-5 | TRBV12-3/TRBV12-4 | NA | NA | TGTGCCAGCACCATTCAGGGACCTAACAAAGAGACCCAGTACTTC | CASTIQGPNKETQYF
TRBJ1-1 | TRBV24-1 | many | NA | TGTGCCACCAGCCAGGGGTCGAACACTGAAGCTTTCTTT | CATSQGSNTEAFF
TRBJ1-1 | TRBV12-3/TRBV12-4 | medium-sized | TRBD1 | TGTGCCAGCAGACCCGGACAGGCTTCTGAAGCTTTCTTT | CASRPGQASEAFF
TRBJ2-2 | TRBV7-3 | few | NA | TGTGCCAGCAGCTCCGGGGGGAACAGGGTTCCCACCGGGGAGCTGTTTTTT | CASSSGGNRVPTGELFF
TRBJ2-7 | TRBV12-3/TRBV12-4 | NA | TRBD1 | TGTGCCAGCACCAGGGCGGGACAGGGGAACGAGCAGTACTTC | CASTRAGQGNEQYF
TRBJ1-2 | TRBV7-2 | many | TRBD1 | TGTGCCAGCGGGACAGGGGGCGCCTATGGCTACACCTTC | CASGTGGAYGYTF
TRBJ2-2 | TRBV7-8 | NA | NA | TGTGCCAGCAGGCTTGGTCGAGTCGCTAGCACCGGGGAGCTGTTTTTT | CASRLGRVASTGELFF
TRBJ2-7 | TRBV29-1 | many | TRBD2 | TGCAGCGTTGGAGGGTGGGCTTTGACTAGCGGGGGGTTCTACGAGCAGTACTTC | CSVGGWALTSGGFYEQYF
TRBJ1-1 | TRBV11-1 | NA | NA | TGTGCCAGCAGCTTGAGCGGAGGAGTGAGGGTCACTGAAGCTTTCTTT | CASSLSGGVRVTEAFF
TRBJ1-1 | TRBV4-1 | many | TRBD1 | TGCGCCAGCAGCCAAAAACAGGGGGGCACTGAAGCTTTCTTT | CASSQKQGGTEAFF
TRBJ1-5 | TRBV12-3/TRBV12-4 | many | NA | TGTGCCAGCAGTTTAGAATGGTCTACAGGGTTCAATCAGCCCCAGCATTTT | CASSLEWSTGFNQPQHF
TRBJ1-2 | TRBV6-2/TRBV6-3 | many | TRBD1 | TGTGCCAGCAGCCCTGGGACAGGGAGGCATGGCTACACCTTC | CASSPGTGRHGYTF
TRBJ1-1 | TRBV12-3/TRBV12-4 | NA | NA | TGTGCCAGCAGCCGCGCCCAGAGTAACACTGAAGCTTTCTTT | CASSRAQSNTEAFF
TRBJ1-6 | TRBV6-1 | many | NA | TGTGCCAGCAGTGAAAGGATTTCACCCCTCCACTTT | CASSERISPLHF
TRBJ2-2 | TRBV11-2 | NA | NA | TGTGCCAGCAGCCCAACCTATGAACAGGGTAACACCGGGGAGCTGTTTTTT | CASSPTYEQGNTGELFF
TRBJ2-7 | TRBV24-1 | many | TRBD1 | TGTGCCACCAGTGACCAGCGGACAGGGTTATTTCACGAGCAGTACTTC | CATSDQRTGLFHEQYF
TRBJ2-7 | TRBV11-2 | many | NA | TGTGCCAGCAGTTCCCCCCATCGAAGACACGAGCAGTACTTC | CASSSPHRRHEQYF
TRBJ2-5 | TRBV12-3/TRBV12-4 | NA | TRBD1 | TGTGCCAGCAGTCCCAACAGGGGGGCCCGGAGCCAAGAGACCCAGTACTTC | CASSPNRGARSQETQYF
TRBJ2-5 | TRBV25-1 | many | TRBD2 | TGTGCCAGCAGTGCCGGGACTAGCGGGGTGAAAGAGACCCAGTACTTC | CASSAGTSGVKETQYF
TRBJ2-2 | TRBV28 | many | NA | TGTGCCAGCAGGCGGCCGACCGGGGAGCTGTTTTTT | CASRRPTGELFF
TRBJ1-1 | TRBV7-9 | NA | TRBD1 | TGTGCCAGCAGCGCGCGCAGGGGGGACACTGAAGCTTTCTTT | CASSARRGDTEAFF
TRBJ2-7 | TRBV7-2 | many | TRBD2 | TGTGCCAGCAGCTTAGGAATTATAGCGGGGAACGAGCAGTACTTC | CASSLGIIAGNEQYF
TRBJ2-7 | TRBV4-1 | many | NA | TGCGCCAGCAGCCAAGTAGTAGGGAACTACGAGCAGTACTTC | CASSQVVGNYEQYF
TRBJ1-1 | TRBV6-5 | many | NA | TGTGCCAGCAGTTACTCCGACATTTACACTGAAGCTTTCTTT | CASSYSDIYTEAFF
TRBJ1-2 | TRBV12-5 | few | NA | TGTGCTAGTGGTTTGGTAACCACCAACAGGGCATTCTGTAATAAATATGGCTACACCTTC | CASGLVTTNRAFCNKYGYTF
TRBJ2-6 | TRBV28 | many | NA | TGTGCCAGCAGATTTACGGCAAGCTCTGGGGCCAACGTCCTGACTTTC | CASRFTASSGANVLTF
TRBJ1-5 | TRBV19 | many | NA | TGTGCCAGCAGTCGCGGGGGAAGCAATCAGCCCCAGCATTTT | CASSRGGSNQPQHF
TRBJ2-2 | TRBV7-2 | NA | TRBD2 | TGTGCCAGCAGCTTTATCGACGGGAGCGGGGAAGTGTTTTTT | CASSFIDGSGEVFF
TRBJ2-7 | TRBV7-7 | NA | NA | TGTGCTAGCGGCAAAGCGACCAACTACGAGCAGTACTTC | CASGKATNYEQYF
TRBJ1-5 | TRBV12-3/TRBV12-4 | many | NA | TGTGCCAGCAGTTTCGGACAGAACGGGCACCAGCCCCAGCATTTT | CASSFGQNGHQPQHF
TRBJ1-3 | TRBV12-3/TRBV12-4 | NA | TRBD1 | TGTGCCAGCAGTACTGGGGACAGGGCAGACGGAAACACCATATATTTT | CASSTGDRADGNTIYF
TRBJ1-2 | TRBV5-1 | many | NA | TGCGCCTTCCCCGGGACACGAACTAAATATGGCTACACCTTC | CAFPGTRTKYGYTF
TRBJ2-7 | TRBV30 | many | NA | TGTGCCTGGAGTGGAGGAGGCAGCACCTACGAGCAGTACTTC | CAWSGGGSTYEQYF
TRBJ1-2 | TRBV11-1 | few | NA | TGTGCCAGCAGCTTAGCAGGCAATCCAGAGCATGGCTACACCTTC | CASSLAGNPEHGYTF
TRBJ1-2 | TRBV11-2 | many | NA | TGTGCCAGCAGCTTAGATCTCAGTGTTCAGACATACTATGGCTACACCTTC | CASSLDLSVQTYYGYTF
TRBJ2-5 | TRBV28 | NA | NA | TGTGCCAGCAGTTCGGAAATTCAGGGCGTACAAGAGACCCAGTACTTC | CASSSEIQGVQETQYF
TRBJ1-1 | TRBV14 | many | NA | TGTGCCAGCAGCCAAGCCCCGGGGAGTGAAGCTTTCTTT | CASSQAPGSEAFF
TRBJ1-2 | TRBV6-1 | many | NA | TGTGCCAGCAGACGAGGACAGACTAACTATGGCTACACCTTC | CASRRGQTNYGYTF
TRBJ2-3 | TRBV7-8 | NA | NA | TGTGCCAGCAGCTCCACTAGGGCTAGCACAGATACGCAGTATTTT | CASSSTRASTDTQYF
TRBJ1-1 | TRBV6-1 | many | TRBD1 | TGTGCCAGCAGTGAAGCGGGACAGCTGAACACTGAAGCTTTCTTT | CASSEAGQLNTEAFF
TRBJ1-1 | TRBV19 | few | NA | TGTGCCAGTAGTACTGGCCGACTGAACACTGAAGCTTTCTTT | CASSTGRLNTEAFF
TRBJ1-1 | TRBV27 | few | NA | TGTGCCAGCAGTTTAAATCGGGGACCAGCTTTCTTT | CASSLNRGPAFF
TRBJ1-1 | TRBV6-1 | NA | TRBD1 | TGTGCCAGCAGCCCACAGGGGGATTACACTGAAGCTTTCTTT | CASSPQGDYTEAFF
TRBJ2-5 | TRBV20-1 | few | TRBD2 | TGCAGCTGCCTGGGTAGCGGGCAAGAGACCCAGTACTTC | CSCLGSGQETQYF